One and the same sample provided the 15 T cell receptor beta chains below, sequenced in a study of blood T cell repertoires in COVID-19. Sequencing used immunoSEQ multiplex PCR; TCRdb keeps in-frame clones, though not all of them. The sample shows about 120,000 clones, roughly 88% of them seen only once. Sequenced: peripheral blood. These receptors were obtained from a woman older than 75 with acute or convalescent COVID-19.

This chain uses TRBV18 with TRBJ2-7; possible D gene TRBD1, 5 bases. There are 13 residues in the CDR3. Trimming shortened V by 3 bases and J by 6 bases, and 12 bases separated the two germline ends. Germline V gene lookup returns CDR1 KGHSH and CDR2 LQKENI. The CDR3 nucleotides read TGTGCCAGCTCACCCGCCCAGGGAACCGAGCAGTACTTC. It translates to CASSPAQGTEQYF. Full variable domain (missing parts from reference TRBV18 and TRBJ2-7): NAGVMQNPRHLVRRRGQEARLRCSPMKGHSHVYWYRQLPEEGLKFMVYLQKENIIDESGMPKERFSAEFPKEGPSILRIQQVVRGDSAAYFCASSPAQGTEQYFGPGTRLTVT.

The CDR3 DNA reads TGTGCCAGCAGTCGAAACAGGGGGCGTTCCTACGAGCAGTACTTC. It translates to CASSRNRGRSYEQYF. The V gene is TRBV28, the J gene TRBJ2-7; 9 bases align to TRBD1. From germline, CDR1 is MDHEN and CDR2 SYDVKM. The CDR3 contains 15 residues. Losses at the gene ends were 5 bases for V and 1 base for J; bases not matched to a gene: 6. The full variable domain, rest sourced from reference TRBV28 and TRBJ2-7, is DVKVTQSSRYLVKRTGEKVFLECVQDMDHENMFWYRQDPGLGLRLIYFSYDVKMKEKGDIPEGYSVSREKKERFSLILESASTNQTSMYLCASSRNRGRSYEQYFGPGTRLTVT.

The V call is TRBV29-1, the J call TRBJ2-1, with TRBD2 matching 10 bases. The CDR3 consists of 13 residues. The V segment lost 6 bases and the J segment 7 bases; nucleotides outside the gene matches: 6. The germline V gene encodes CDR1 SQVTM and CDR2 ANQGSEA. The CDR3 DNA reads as TGCAGCGTCCGAGCGGGGGGGGGTAATGAGCAGTTCTTC. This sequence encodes CSVRAGGGNEQFF.

The CDR3 loop reads CASSLVSSNEKLFF. The CDR3 bases are TGCGCCAGCAGCTTGGTTTCTTCGAATGAAAAACTGTTTTTT. V and J are TRBV5-1 and TRBJ1-4, with D uncertain. Germline assignment: CDR1 SGHRS and CDR2 YFSETQ. Between the trimmed V and J ends, which lost 0 bases and 5 bases, there was a span of 8 bases. This CDR3 is 14 amino acids long.

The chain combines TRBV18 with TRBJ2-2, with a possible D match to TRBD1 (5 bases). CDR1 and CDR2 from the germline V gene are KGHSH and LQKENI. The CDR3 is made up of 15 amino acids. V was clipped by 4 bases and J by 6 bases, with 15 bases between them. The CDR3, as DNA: TGTGCCAGCTCACGGCAGGGCCATGAAGCCGGGGAGCTGTTTTTT. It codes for CASSRQGHEAGELFF.

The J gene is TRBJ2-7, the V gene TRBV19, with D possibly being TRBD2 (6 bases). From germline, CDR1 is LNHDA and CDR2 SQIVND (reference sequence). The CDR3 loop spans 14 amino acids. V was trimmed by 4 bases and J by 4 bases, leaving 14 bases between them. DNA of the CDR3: TGTGCCAGTAGTACTTCGACTAGAAGGTACGAGCAGTACTTC. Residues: CASSTSTRRYEQYF.

CDR3 amino acids: CATRSQNNYGYTF. The CDR3 region has the DNA TGTGCCACCAGGTCCCAGAATAACTATGGCTACACCTTC. The chain links TRBV15 to TRBJ1-2; D unclear. The CDR3 has 13 amino acids. In germline, CDR1 is LNHNV, CDR2 YYDKDF (reference sequence). Trimming shortened V by 6 bases and J by 1 base, and 9 bases separated the two germline ends.

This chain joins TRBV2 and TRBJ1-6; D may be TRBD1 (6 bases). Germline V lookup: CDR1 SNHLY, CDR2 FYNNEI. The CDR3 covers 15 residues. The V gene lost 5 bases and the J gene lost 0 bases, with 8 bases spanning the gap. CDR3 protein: CASSSGVSYNSPLHF. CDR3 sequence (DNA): TGTGCCAGCAGTTCAGGGGTCTCCTATAATTCACCCCTCCACTTT.

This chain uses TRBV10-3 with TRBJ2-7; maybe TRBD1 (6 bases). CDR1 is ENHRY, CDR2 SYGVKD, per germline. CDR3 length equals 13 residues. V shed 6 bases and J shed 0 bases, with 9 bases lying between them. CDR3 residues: CAIRDSVSYEQYF. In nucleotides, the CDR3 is TGTGCCATCAGGGACAGCGTCTCCTACGAGCAGTACTTC.

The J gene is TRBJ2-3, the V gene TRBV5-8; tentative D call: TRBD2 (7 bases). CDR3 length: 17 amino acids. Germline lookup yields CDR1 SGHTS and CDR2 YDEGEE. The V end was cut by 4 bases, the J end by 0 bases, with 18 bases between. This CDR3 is CASSRRGRGASTDTQYF. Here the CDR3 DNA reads TGTGCCAGCAGCAGAAGGGGACGGGGGGCCAGCACAGATACGCAGTATTTT.

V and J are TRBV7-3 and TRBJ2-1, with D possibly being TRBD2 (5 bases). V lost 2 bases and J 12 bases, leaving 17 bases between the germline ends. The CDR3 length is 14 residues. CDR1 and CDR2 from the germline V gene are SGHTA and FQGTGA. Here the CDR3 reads CASSLSPPSAAQFF. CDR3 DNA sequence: TGTGCCAGCAGCTTATCCCCCCCCTCAGCGGCGCAGTTCTTC. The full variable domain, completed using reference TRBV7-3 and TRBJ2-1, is GAGVSQTPSNKVTEKGKYVELRCDPISGHTALYWYRQSLGQGPEFLIYFQGTGAADDSGLPNDRFFAVRPEGSVSTLKIQRTERGDSAVYLCASSLSPPSAAQFFGPGTRLTVL.

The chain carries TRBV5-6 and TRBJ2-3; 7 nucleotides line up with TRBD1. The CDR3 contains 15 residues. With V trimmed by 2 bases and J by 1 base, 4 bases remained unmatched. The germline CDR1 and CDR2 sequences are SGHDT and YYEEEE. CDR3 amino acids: CASSFRDRGTDTQYF. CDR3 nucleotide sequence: TGTGCCAGCAGCTTCCGGGACAGAGGCACAGATACGCAGTATTTT. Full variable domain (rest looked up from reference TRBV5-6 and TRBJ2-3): DAGVTQSPTHLIKTRGQQVTLRCSPKSGHDTVSWYQQALGQGPQFIFQYYEEEERQRGNFPDRFSGHQFPNYSSELNVNALLLGDSALYLCASSFRDRGTDTQYFGPGTRLTVL.

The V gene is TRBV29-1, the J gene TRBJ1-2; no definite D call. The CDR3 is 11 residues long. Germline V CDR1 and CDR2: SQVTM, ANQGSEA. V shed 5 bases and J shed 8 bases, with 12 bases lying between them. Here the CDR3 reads CSVQGGRGYTF. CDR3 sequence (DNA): TGCAGCGTTCAAGGCGGTCGGGGCTACACCTTC.

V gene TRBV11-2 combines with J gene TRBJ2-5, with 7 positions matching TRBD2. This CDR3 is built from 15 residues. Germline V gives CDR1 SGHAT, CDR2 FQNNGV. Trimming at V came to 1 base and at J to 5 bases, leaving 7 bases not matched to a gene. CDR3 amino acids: CASSLAERGGETQYF. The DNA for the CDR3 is TGTGCCAGCAGCTTAGCGGAGCGGGGCGGGGAGACCCAGTACTTC.

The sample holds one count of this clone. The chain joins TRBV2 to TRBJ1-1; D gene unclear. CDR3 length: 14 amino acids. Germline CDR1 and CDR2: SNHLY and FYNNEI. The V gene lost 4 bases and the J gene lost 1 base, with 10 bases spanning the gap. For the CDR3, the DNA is TGTGCCAGCAGTGGGAATCGGGAGAACACTGAAGCTTTCTTT. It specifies CASSGNRENTEAFF.